The entry that follows covers one TCR beta chain sequence. These data are taken from a study of cytomegalovirus exposure and HLA in healthy donors. CDR3 length equals 15 residues. Trimming took off 4 bases at V and 4 bases at J, with 17 bases between the two ends. The germline gives CDR1 SGDLS, CDR2 YYNGEE. This table comes from immunoSEQ multiplex PCR, and its TCRdb copy is limited to in-frame clones, with some not included. The sample comprises 250,000 to 300,000 clones, around 85% of which are singletons, and 1% rests with the top ten. V usage is TRBV9 and J usage is TRBJ1-2; TRBD1 might be the D (5 bases). The sequenced material came from PBMCs. This clonotype originated in a woman in her late teens or twenties in good health and CMV-seronegative. The chain's CDR3 is CASSLGASPIYGYTF. DNA for the CDR3: TGTGCCAGCAGCTTAGGGGCCAGTCCGATCTATGGCTACACCTTC.